The rows below give T cell receptor beta chains drawn from one sample of a study of T cell repertoires in cytomegalovirus infection. TCRdb analysed the reads with MiXCR anew, one entry per CDR3 protein. The sample records about 260,000 distinct CDR3 sequences, around 13% being singletons. What was sequenced was PBMCs. The source is a human donor in good health (CMV status not recorded). Some clones in this sample may be carry-over from other donors' samples. The CDR3 runs from the conserved cysteine through the conserved F or W. Fields, in order: J gene, D gene, clone size, V gene, CDR3 DNA, CDR3 protein. D genes are given only for firm matches. The size of a clone is reported for some rows only, either as once, few or many, or as a class for expanded clones.

TRBJ1-5 | - | once | TRBV3-1 | TGTGCCAGCAGCCAAGACCGGGAGCAGCCCCAGCATTTT | CASSQDREQPQHF
TRBJ1-1 | TRBD1 | - | TRBV5-1 | TGCGCCAGCAGGTCCGGGACAGAGAGCACTGAAGTTTTCTTT | CASRSGTESTEVFF
TRBJ1-5 | - | few | TRBV2 | TGTGCCAGCAGGGGGCCGAGCAATCAGCCCCAGCATTTT | CASRGPSNQPQHF
TRBJ1-2 | TRBD1 | once | TRBV12-3/TRBV12-4 | TGTGCCAGCAGTCTTACAGGGGGACTCAACTATGGCTACACCTTC | CASSLTGGLNYGYTF
TRBJ1-5 | TRBD1 | few | TRBV12-3/TRBV12-4 | TGTGCCAGCAGCTACAGGGGCGCGGGCAATCAGCCCCAGCATTTT | CASSYRGAGNQPQHF
TRBJ1-5 | - | - | TRBV7-5 | - | CISVSANTWLSQPQHF
TRBJ2-1 | TRBD1 | few | TRBV20-1 | TGCAGTGCTACGAGCGGACAGGGTAGGAATGAGCAGTTCTTC | CSATSGQGRNEQFF
TRBJ1-1 | - | - | TRBV9 | TGTGCCAGCAGCGTAGAAGGACAGTTTCGACATGAAGCTTTCTTT | CASSVEGQFRHEAFF
TRBJ1-5 | - | few | TRBV28 | TGTGCCAGCAGTTTCCTGCGACAGAATTATCAGCCCCAGCATTTT | CASSFLRQNYQPQHF
TRBJ2-5 | TRBD1 | - | TRBV29-1 | TGCAGCGTTGAAGATCTAGGGGCCAGCAGGGGGCCGGAGACCCAGTACTTC | CSVEDLGASRGPETQYF
TRBJ1-2 | TRBD1 | many | TRBV7-2 | TGTGCCAGCACCCTGGCGCCCCGACAGGGAGGTAACTATGGCTACACCTTC | CASTLAPRQGGNYGYTF
TRBJ2-3 | TRBD2 | - | TRBV15 | TGTGCCACCAGCAGACGAGCGGGGGGATACACAGATACGCAGTATTTT | CATSRRAGGYTDTQYF
TRBJ2-1 | TRBD1 | many | TRBV7-2 | TGTGCCAGCAGCTTGGGGGACAGGGACTACAATGAGCAGTTCTTC | CASSLGDRDYNEQFF
TRBJ2-4 | TRBD1 | many | TRBV7-2 | TGTGCCAGCAGCAGAGCCCCGACAGGGGCTAAGGAAAACATTCAGTACTTC | CASSRAPTGAKENIQYF
TRBJ1-1 | - | many | TRBV7-8 | TGTGCCAGCAGCGGAGGGTCCATGAACACTGAAGCTTTCTTT | CASSGGSMNTEAFF
TRBJ1-5 | - | many | TRBV7-8 | TGTGCCAGCAGCCCCGCAACCGGGGGAGGACACCAGCCCCAGCATTTT | CASSPATGGGHQPQHF
TRBJ2-1 | TRBD2 | many | TRBV11-3 | TGTGCCAGCAGCTTATCGGGGGGTGAGCGGGAGGCAGGTGAGCAGTTCTTC | CASSLSGGEREAGEQFF
TRBJ2-7 | - | many | TRBV12-3/TRBV12-4 | TGTGCCAGCAGTTTGGCCTTCGAGCAGTACTTC | CASSLAFEQYF
TRBJ1-2 | TRBD1 | - | TRBV7-9 | TGTGCCAGCAGCTTCGACAGGGGTAGGAACTATGGCTACACCTTC | CASSFDRGRNYGYTF
TRBJ1-6 | - | few | TRBV2 | TGTGCCAGCAGAACGACTGAGGGGGGATATTCACCCCTCCACTTT | CASRTTEGGYSPLHF
TRBJ1-2 | TRBD1 | few | TRBV6-1 | TGTGCCAGCAGTCCACAGGGGAAAACTTATGGCTACACCTTC | CASSPQGKTYGYTF
TRBJ1-1 | TRBD1 | many | TRBV7-2 | TGTGCCAGCAGACTCAGGGGGAGGAACACTGAAGCTTTCTTT | CASRLRGRNTEAFF
TRBJ2-7 | TRBD2 | many | TRBV7-6 | TGTGCCAGCAGCTTAGGTCAGCGGGAAGGCGAGCAGTACTTC | CASSLGQREGEQYF
TRBJ2-5 | - | - | TRBV7-2 | TGTGCCAGCAGCTTATCAGGGGGGACAGCGCGAGAGACCCAGTACTTC | CASSLSGGTARETQYF
TRBJ1-2 | TRBD1 | many | TRBV7-2 | TGTGCCAGCAGCTTAGATTTGAGGACAGGGGTTCTTGATGGCTACACCTTC | CASSLDLRTGVLDGYTF
TRBJ2-5 | TRBD2 | many | TRBV7-2 | TGTGCCAGCAGCTTACTCGGGCGGGGGGCACGGGGGGAGACCCAGTACTTC | CASSLLGRGARGETQYF
TRBJ1-6 | - | - | TRBV5-1 | TGCGCCAGCAGCATGGACGCCGGAGGTAGTTCACCCCTCCACTTT | CASSMDAGGSSPLHF
TRBJ2-1 | TRBD2 | many | TRBV6-6 | TGTGCCAGCAGCGGACTAGCGGGAGGAGGGTATGAGCAGTTCTTC | CASSGLAGGGYEQFF
TRBJ1-1 | - | few | TRBV5-8 | TGTGCCAGCAGCTTGATCGAGACAGGGAACACTGAAGCTTTCTTT | CASSLIETGNTEAFF
TRBJ2-3 | - | many | TRBV11-2 | TGTGCCAGCAGCTTAGGCGCGGGGAGCACAGATACGCAGTATTTT | CASSLGAGSTDTQYF
TRBJ1-4 | TRBD1 | many | TRBV7-9 | TGTGCCAGCAGCTTTGGGACAGGGGGCGAAAAACTGTTTTTT | CASSFGTGGEKLFF
TRBJ2-7 | - | many | TRBV6-6 | TGTGCCAGCAGTCGGGACGTCTACGAGCAGTACTTC | CASSRDVYEQYF
TRBJ2-2 | TRBD1 | - | TRBV14 | TGTGCCAGCAGCCATCGGACAGGGGTGGACACCGGGGAGCTGTTTTTT | CASSHRTGVDTGELFF
TRBJ1-5 | - | - | TRBV29-1 | TGCAGCGTCGTAGAGACTAATAGCAATCAGCCCCAGCATTTT | CSVVETNSNQPQHF
TRBJ2-3 | - | many | TRBV7-2 | TGTGCCAGCAGCTTAATGGGGGCCTCGCGGTATTTT | CASSLMGASRYF
TRBJ1-1 | - | - | TRBV7-6 | TGTGCCAGCAGCGTCCCCGGGACACCGAACACTGAAGCTTTCTTT | CASSVPGTPNTEAFF
TRBJ2-1 | TRBD2 | few | TRBV10-2 | TGCGCCAGCAGTGGTAGCGGGGGAGACAATGAGCAGTTCTTC | CASSGSGGDNEQFF
TRBJ2-5 | - | - | TRBV7-8 | TGTGCCAGCAGCCGTCACCCGAGGGGTCCGGGGGTGACCCAGAACTTC | CASSRHPRGPGVTQNF
TRBJ2-2 | - | many | TRBV5-1 | TGCGCCAGCAAGCAATCCCCCGTAAGCACCGGGGAGCTGTTTTTT | CASKQSPVSTGELFF
TRBJ1-1 | TRBD1 | few | TRBV6-6 | TGTGCCAGCAGTTCCACAGGGGGCGAGACTTTCTTT | CASSSTGGETFF
TRBJ2-7 | TRBD1 | - | TRBV18 | TGTGCCAGTTTCCGGGACAGGGCCTCCTACGAGCAGTACTTC | CASFRDRASYEQYF
TRBJ1-2 | - | few | TRBV4-1 | TGCGCCAGCAGCCAAGAGCTGGCGACAGACTATGGCTACACCTTC | CASSQELATDYGYTF
TRBJ1-1 | - | - | TRBV7-9 | TGTGCCAGCAGCCTCGGGACACCTAATGAAGCTTTCTTT | CASSLGTPNEAFF
TRBJ2-3 | TRBD1 | - | TRBV7-9 | TGTGCCAGCAGCTCAACCAGGACAGGGCGCACAGATACGCAGTATTTT | CASSSTRTGRTDTQYF
TRBJ2-5 | TRBD2 | many | TRBV12-3/TRBV12-4 | TGTGCCAGCAGTTTAGCGGGGGGGAAAGAGACCCAGTACTTC | CASSLAGGKETQYF
TRBJ1-2 | - | - | TRBV29-1 | TGCAGCGTCAAGACAGGAAGTAGTAAGAACTATGGCTACACCTTC | CSVKTGSSKNYGYTF
TRBJ1-6 | - | - | TRBV2 | TGTGCCAGCAGGTGGGGTACAAATTCACCCCTCCACTTT | CASRWGTNSPLHF
TRBJ2-7 | - | many | TRBV20-1 | TGCAGTGCTGGAGGGGGTCTGGGGAGGTCTCGGCCCTACGAGCAGTACTTC | CSAGGGLGRSRPYEQYF
TRBJ2-7 | - | many | TRBV10-3 | TGTGCCATCAGTAAGGAACCTGACTACGAGCAGTACTTC | CAISKEPDYEQYF
TRBJ2-1 | - | - | TRBV7-3 | TGTGCCAGCAGCTTAATTAGCCCGGGGCTAGTGGGTAACAATGAGCAGTTCTTC | CASSLISPGLVGNNEQFF
TRBJ1-4 | - | - | TRBV20-1 | TGCAGTGCTACGACAGTGGATGAAAAACTGTTTTTT | CSATTVDEKLFF
TRBJ2-1 | - | - | TRBV20-1 | TGCAGTGCAGCACGGAGCTCCTACAATGAGCAGTTCTTC | CSAARSSYNEQFF
TRBJ2-2 | - | - | TRBV28 | TGTGCCAGCAGTTTATGGGGAAAGAACACCGGGGTGCTGTTTTTT | CASSLWGKNTGVLFF
TRBJ1-1 | - | - | TRBV20-1 | TGCAGTGCAACGGACAGAAGCGACACTGAAGCTTTCTTT | CSATDRSDTEAFF
TRBJ1-1 | - | - | TRBV20-1 | TGCAGTCTCAGGGGTCCTGGGACACTCTTCGAAGCTTTCTTT | CSLRGPGTLFEAFF